Listed below are T cell receptor beta chains from one sample, sequenced in a study of blood T cells in healthy people across ages. Each CDR3 protein gets one entry after TCRdb re-called the 5' RACE reads with MiXCR. The profile shows about 670,000 distinct CDR3 sequences, roughly half of them singletons. Sequenced material: blood. These TCRs come from a woman of 80 years or more in good health. CDR3s include the opening cysteine and the closing phenylalanine or tryptophan. A D gene is named only where the DNA matches it firmly. Clone sizes are given selectively: once, few, many, or a class where the clone is expanded.

len: 15; d_gene: .; j_gene: TRBJ2-1; v_gene: TRBV29-1; abundance: .; CDR3aa: CSVLKFDRKYDEQFF; CDR3nt: TGCAGCGTTCTGAAGTTCGACAGGAAGTACGATGAGCAGTTCTTC
len: 12; d_gene: .; j_gene: TRBJ2-7; v_gene: TRBV15; abundance: few; CDR3aa: CATSRDQGYQYF; CDR3nt: TGTGCCACCAGCAGAGATCAGGGATACCAGTACTTC
len: 13; d_gene: .; j_gene: TRBJ2-1; v_gene: TRBV7-6; abundance: .; CDR3aa: CASSQGLDDEQFF; CDR3nt: TGTGCCAGCAGCCAGGGCCTCGACGATGAGCAGTTCTTC
len: 13; d_gene: TRBD1; j_gene: TRBJ1-2; v_gene: TRBV29-1; abundance: many; CDR3aa: CSVGGQSNYGYTF; CDR3nt: TGCAGCGTTGGGGGACAGTCAAACTATGGCTACACCTTC
len: 17; d_gene: .; j_gene: TRBJ1-5; v_gene: TRBV5-5; abundance: .; CDR3aa: CASSLGLEQGRNQPQHF; CDR3nt: TGTGCCAGCAGCTTGGGCCTTGAACAGGGAAGAAACCAGCCCCAGCATTTT
len: 16; d_gene: .; j_gene: TRBJ2-2; v_gene: TRBV15; abundance: .; CDR3aa: CATRASFRTWTGELFF; CDR3nt: TGTGCCACCCGGGCCTCGTTCAGGACTTGGACCGGGGAGCTGTTTTTT
len: 18; d_gene: TRBD2; j_gene: TRBJ2-3; v_gene: TRBV3-1; abundance: many; CDR3aa: CASSQDPIAGFDSDTQYF; CDR3nt: TGTGCCAGCAGCCAAGATCCAATAGCGGGGTTTGACTCAGATACGCAGTATTTT
len: 13; d_gene: .; j_gene: TRBJ2-3; v_gene: TRBV18; abundance: once; CDR3aa: CASSQLEGDTQYF; CDR3nt: TGTGCCAGCTCACAACTTGAGGGAGATACGCAGTATTTT
len: 15; d_gene: .; j_gene: TRBJ1-1; v_gene: TRBV7-9; abundance: .; CDR3aa: CASSLAGTGGAGAFF; CDR3nt: TGTGCCAGCAGCTTAGCGGGTACCGGGGGCGCGGGTGCTTTCTTT
len: 15; d_gene: TRBD1; j_gene: TRBJ2-7; v_gene: TRBV7-2; abundance: .; CDR3aa: CASSWGTGLTYEQYF; CDR3nt: TGTGCCAGCAGCTGGGGGACAGGGCTAACCTACGAGCAGTACTTC
len: 15; d_gene: .; j_gene: TRBJ2-1; v_gene: TRBV20-1; abundance: many; CDR3aa: CSAPSPGEKYNEQFF; CDR3nt: TGCAGTGCCCCGTCTCCGGGGGAAAAATACAATGAGCAGTTCTTC
len: 13; d_gene: .; j_gene: TRBJ2-3; v_gene: TRBV6-5; abundance: few; CDR3aa: CAALRAGTDTQYF; CDR3nt: TGTGCCGCCCTACGAGCGGGCACAGATACGCAGTATTTT